What follows is one T cell receptor beta chain and its context. These data belong to a study of blood T cell repertoires in COVID-19. Germline V gene lookup returns CDR1 SGHTA and CDR2 FQGNSA. With 4 bases removed from V and 7 bases from J, the gap between germline ends came to 13 bases. CDR3 length: 13 amino acids. The repertoire was sequenced with immunoSEQ multiplex PCR; TCRdb's copy has only in-frame clones and lacks some. Of some 260,000 clones in the sample, approximately 90% were seen once. Sequencing was performed on PBMCs or T cells enriched from blood (not recorded which). The TCR sequence derives from a young woman with acute COVID-19. The rearrangement uses TRBV7-2 and TRBJ1-2; tentative D call: TRBD1 (6 bases). The CDR3 nucleotides are TGTGCCAGCAGCTCCAGACAGGTTTCTGGCTACACCTTC. Translating gives CASSSRQVSGYTF.